The clone carrying this T cell receptor beta chain appeared a few times. Its antigen remains unidentified. These data belong to a study of T-cell reconstitution after alpha-beta-depleted transplantation in children. Whole-study findings and limits: Most T-cell counts and diversity one year after the transplant came from T cells that were newly produced. There were some patients whose high TCRbeta diversity at day 60 came from surviving recipient T cells and thymic progenitors. Two months or so post-transplant, alpha-beta T cells reportedly derived from several hundred expanded graft clones.

Germline V gives CDR1 SGHRS, CDR2 YFSETQ. There are 16 residues in the CDR3. V was pared by 1 base and J by 4 bases, with 14 bases between. The TCRbeta library was prepared with unique molecular identifiers. From the PCR reads, TCRdb called clonotypes with MiXCR, one entry per CDR3 protein. The data hold a few hundred thousand distinct CDR3 sequences, with roughly 30% observed a single time. Sequencing used PBMCs, obtained before TCRalphabeta/CD19-depleted stem cell transplant. This clonotype originated in a boy less than two years old with Wiskott-Aldrich syndrome, due to receive a stem cell transplant. The rearrangement uses TRBV5-1 and TRBJ2-2; D is ambiguous. The CDR3 sequence is CASSLQVVIGTGELFF. The DNA of the CDR3 is TGCGCCAGCAGCTTGCAGGTGGTAATCGGCACCGGGGAGCTGTTTTTT.